Described below is a single T cell receptor beta chain sequence and its context. What antigen it recognizes has not been identified. The input lacks base qualities; no much larger clone sits a single base away. This entry is derived from a study of blood T cell repertoires in COVID-19 (dated by TCRdb to about 2020). Regarding the research as a whole: Collaborator samples came from the United States, Italy and Spain and covered acute and convalescent phases of COVID-19. The prospective study material was composed of cDNA or gDNA derived from T cells, B-cell-depleted T cells, or PBMCs. The dataset comprised deeply sampled blood TCRbeta repertoires from subjects exposed to, actively infected with, or recovered from COVID-19. The repertoires were released in a freely available public database intended as a resource for research on the immune response to SARS-CoV-2. Samples were obtained from the ongoing ImmuneRACE study (first 160 participants) and from over 1,000 subjects provided by 6 global collaborators. A de-identified subject ID, COVID-19 status, age in years and sex were almost always included in the sample metadata. HLA class I and class II types, where available, came from metadata supplied by the sample provider rather than from assay-based typing. Overall results and qualifications from the work: The quantity of clinical and demographic metadata differed by source and by participant and was supplied without curation.

In the prospective study, participants were roughly 18 to 100 years old, resided in about two dozen geographic areas of the United States, and were enrolled through a virtual design. In the prospective study, participants were assigned to cohorts based on the clinical history participants reported in a screening survey and a study questionnaire. Recovered participants in ImmuneRACE Cohort 3 were defined by two consecutive negative NP/OP PCR tests, clearance by a healthcare professional, or resolution of symptoms. Mobile phlebotomists in the prospective study collected whole blood, serum and a nasopharyngeal or oropharyngeal swab from every participant. Participants in the prospective study had the option to provide additional blood draws and questionnaires over a roughly 2-month period. Prospective study blood samples were shipped either frozen or at room temperature before DNA extraction. The junction shows trimming of 5 bases on V and 2 bases on J, and the gene matches do not reach 4 bases of it. The germline V gene specifies MNHEY as CDR1 and SVGAGI as CDR2. The CDR3 runs 14 residues from the cysteine to the phenylalanine. The entry retains the CDR3 DNA only, 42 bases that are in frame from base 1.

TCRbeta CDR3 regions were amplified from genomic DNA by means of the immunoSEQ Assay, a bias-controlled multiplex PCR. The paper's data handling went like this. The number of nucleated cells in each sample was estimated by amplification of reference gene primers within the assay. To quantify the absolute abundance of each unique TCRbeta CDR3 rearrangement, sequence reads were collapsed and filtered. For each sample, productive Simpson clonality was calculated as the square root of Simpson's diversity index over productive rearrangements. Entries here come from immuneACCESS through TCRdb and include only in-frame sequences with V and J called. Some clones fail to appear in such tables; in the studies checked, an unresolved V gene covers under half of the shortfall, and the cause of the remainder is unknown. The DNA was the basis for D and trimming; V, J and clone size are from that table. Across this sample there are a few hundred thousand clones, with 70% to 90% seen only once. Around 8% of the sample rests with the top ten.

Sequenced material: PBMCs or T cells enriched from blood (not recorded which). The chain uses TRBV6-5 and TRBJ1-1, and 8 junction bases match TRBD1. The TCR originated in a woman in her fifties or sixties who had recovered from COVID-19. This receptor carries the CDR3 CASSPDRGNTEAFF. The nucleotide sequence is given as TGTGCCAGCAGTCCCGACAGGGGTAACACTGAAGCTTTCTTT.